This TCR beta chain comes out of a study of technical replicates of blood from several donors. The table came from immunoSEQ multiplex PCR; TCRdb's copy has only in-frame clones and leaves some out. The profile shows around 78,000 clones, nearly 95% of them singletons. With V trimmed by 3 bases and J by 4 bases, 7 bases remained unmatched. The CDR3 consists of 15 residues. Germline V gene sequence: CDR1 SGHRS, CDR2 YFSETQ. The source material was T cells isolated from PBMCs. This chain connects TRBV5-1 to TRBJ2-5; 9 bases align to TRBD2. The sequence was obtained from a human donor in good health. CDR3 coding DNA: TGCGCCAGCAGCTCGCGGACTAGCGTCAGAGAGACCCAGTACTTC. Translating gives CASSSRTSVRETQYF.